These 32 T cell receptor beta chains came from one sample sequenced in a study of T-cell reconstitution after alpha-beta-depleted transplantation in children. TCRbeta library construction was performed incorporating unique molecular identifiers. TCRdb passed the PCR reads through MiXCR, listing each CDR3 protein once. The table shows 490,000 or so distinct CDR3 sequences, with under 12% occurring only once. Material: PBMCs, obtained before TCRalphabeta/CD19-depleted stem cell transplant. The origin of the receptors is a child younger than 10 with inherited bone marrow failure, due to receive a stem cell transplant.

This clonotype was seen many times. The chain employs TRBV4-1 and TRBJ1-1; 10 bases fit TRBD1. CDR3 length equals 15 residues. The V segment lost 0 bases and the J segment 10 bases; nucleotides outside the gene matches: 8. Germline CDR1 MGHRA, CDR2 YSYEKL. CDR3: CASSQDLGQGEVAFF. For the CDR3, the DNA is TGCGCCAGCAGCCAAGATCTCGGACAGGGGGAGGTAGCTTTCTTT.

This clonotype came up many times. The chain links TRBV20-1 to TRBJ2-7, with a weak D call TRBD1 (6 bases). CDR1 is DFQATT and CDR2 is SNEGSKA in the germline V gene (reference sequence). V lost 5 bases and J 7 bases, leaving 15 bases between the germline ends. The CDR3 covers 12 residues. As DNA, the CDR3 is TGCAGTGCTGTAACAGGGATGGGGGAGCAGTACTTC. Protein: CSAVTGMGEQYF.

This clonotype was seen ten or more times. The CDR3 DNA is TGTGCCAGCAGTTTACTAGCGGGGGGTGCTAGCACAGATACGCAGTATTTT. Amino acids: CASSLLAGGASTDTQYF. The chain is built from TRBV12-3 or TRBV12-4 and TRBJ2-3; 11 bases are a match to TRBD2. The length of the CDR3 is 17 residues. The J segment lost 0 bases and the V segment lost 2 bases, leaving 4 bases of the junction unmatched.

This clonotype has at least ten counts. The rearrangement links TRBV12-3 or TRBV12-4 to TRBJ2-7; tentatively, D is TRBD1 or TRBD2 (5 bases each). This CDR3 has 15 amino acids. V was clipped by 3 bases and J by 4 bases, with 16 bases between them. The CDR3 nucleotides are TGTGCCAGCAGTTTCCCGGGGCTAGGGCAATACGAGCAGTACTTC. Residues: CASSFPGLGQYEQYF.

This clonotype was counted ten times or more. This chain links TRBV11-2 with TRBJ2-2, with TRBD2 identical over 7 bases. V lost 5 bases and J lost 10; bases outside the gene matches: 13. The CDR3 runs 15 residues. CDR1 SGHAT and CDR2 FQNNGV come from the germline V gene. The CDR3, as DNA: TGTGCCAGCAGCCCCCTCCCCGGGACTACCTCGGAGCTGTTTTTT. Amino acid sequence: CASSPLPGTTSELFF. Filled out from reference TRBV11-2 and TRBJ2-2, the complete variable domain reads EAGVAQSPRYKIIEKRQSVAFWCNPISGHATLYWYQQILGQGPKLLIQFQNNGVVDDSQLPKDRFSAERLKGVDSTLKIQPAKLEDSAVYLCASSPLPGTTSELFFGEGSRLTVL.

This clonotype was detected many times. The chain's CDR3 is CASSYNFNEQFF. As DNA, the CDR3 is TGTGCCAGCAGCTATAACTTCAATGAGCAGTTCTTC. This sequence joins TRBV7-9 and TRBJ2-1, with D unclear. From germline, CDR1 is SEHNR and CDR2 FQNEAQ (reference sequence). V dropped 4 bases and J dropped 6 bases, with 7 bases sitting between them. This CDR3 has 12 amino acids.

This clonotype was recorded at least ten times. The chain employs TRBV4-1 and TRBJ2-7; no clear D. This CDR3 contains 15 residues. CDR1 and CDR2 from the germline V gene are MGHRA and YSYEKL. Trimming left V 1 base short and J 5 bases short, with 15 bases between. The CDR3 is CASSQVGWDAHEQYF. DNA for the CDR3: TGCGCCAGCAGCCAAGTAGGATGGGATGCCCACGAGCAGTACTTC.

This clonotype was counted ten times or more. V gene TRBV19 combines with J gene TRBJ2-1, with TRBD2 identical over 10 bases. V was pared by 4 bases and J by 6 bases, with 21 bases of the junction left unmatched. Germline V CDR1 and CDR2: LNHDA, SQIVND (reference sequence). The CDR3 contains 20 residues. The CDR3 DNA is TGTGCCAGTAGTAATTCCCTTGGGCTGGCCCCGGGACTAGCGTCCAATGAGCAGTTCTTC. Translated: CASSNSLGLAPGLASNEQFF.

J is TRBJ2-2 and V is TRBV7-2; D is unclear. CDR1 and CDR2 from the germline V gene are SGHTA and FQGNSA. V lost 0 bases to trimming and J lost 7 bases, with 6 bases between them. The CDR3 contains 13 residues. The CDR3 region has the DNA TGTGCCAGCAGCTTAGCTCCGGGCGGGGAGCTGTTTTTT. It codes for CASSLAPGGELFF. Based on the CDR3 plus reference TRBV7-2 and TRBJ2-2, the full variable domain is GAGVSQSPSNKVTEKGKDVELRCDPISGHTALYWYRQSLGQGLEFLIYFQGNSAPDKSGLPSDRFSAERTGGSVSTLTIQRTQQEDSAVYLCASSLAPGGELFFGEGSRLTVL.

There are a few counts of this clonotype. The V and J genes are TRBV20-1 and TRBJ2-7; a possible D gene is TRBD1 (6 bases). Trimming removed 1 base from V and 1 base from J, with 14 bases in between. The CDR3 is 15 residues long. Per the germline V gene, CDR1 is DFQATT and CDR2 is SNEGSKA (reference sequence). Here the CDR3 DNA reads TGCAGTGCTAGAGGGGTCGTGGGGGCTTCCTACGAGCAGTACTTC. Translation gives CSARGVVGASYEQYF.

The genes are TRBV6-5 and TRBJ2-3; D gene unclear. This CDR3 comprises 18 residues. Trimming took 0 bases from V and 0 from J, leaving 16 bases between them. In germline, CDR1 is MNHEY, CDR2 SVGAGI. The CDR3 here is CASSYSTFGSFSTDTQYF. CDR3 bases: TGTGCCAGCAGTTACTCGACGTTTGGGTCCTTTAGCACAGATACGCAGTATTTT.

This clonotype was seen repeatedly, ten times or more. The rearrangement links TRBV27 to TRBJ2-1, with D maybe TRBD2 (5 bases). Germline-derived CDR1 and CDR2 are MNHEY and SMNVEV (reference sequence). V shed 6 bases and J shed 4 bases, with 10 bases lying between them. The CDR3 extends over 13 amino acids. The CDR3 nucleotides are TGTGCCAGCAGGGCGGGTCAGTACAATGAGCAGTTCTTC. Amino acid sequence: CASRAGQYNEQFF.

This clonotype appeared a few times. The V and J genes are TRBV4-1 and TRBJ1-2, with TRBD1 identical over 10 bases. Germline V gives CDR1 MGHRA, CDR2 YSYEKL. Trimming at V came to 0 bases and at J to 8 bases, leaving 12 bases not matched to a gene. There are 17 residues in the CDR3. The CDR3 spells CASSQDGSGTGVGGYTF. The CDR3 nucleotides read TGCGCCAGCAGCCAAGACGGATCCGGGACAGGGGTAGGGGGCTACACCTTC.

Comment on this clonotype: Germline and junction disagree at one end, which may indicate a read error. V usage is TRBV2 and J usage is TRBJ1-1; TRBD1 matches 9 bases. The CDR3 runs to 12 residues. The germline gives CDR1 SNHLY, CDR2 FYNNEI. The CDR3 is CARNRGRTDAFF. CDR3 bases: TGTGCCAGAAACAGGGGGCGCACTGACGCTTTCTTT. Drawing the rest from reference TRBV2 and TRBJ1-1, the complete variable domain is EPEVTQTPSHQVTQMGQEVILRCVPISNHLYFYWYRQILGQKVEFLVSFYNNEISEKSEIFDDQFSVERPDGSNFTLKIRSTKLEDSAMYFCARNRGRTDAFFGQGTRLTVV.

There are many counts of this clonotype. At one end, the junction sequence differs from germline, possibly due to a read error. The chain has TRBV5-1 and TRBJ2-2, with TRBD1 identical over 7 bases. The germline CDR1 and CDR2 sequences are SGHRS and YFSETQ. The CDR3 contains 15 residues. The CDR3 spells CASRPGTANTGELFF. CDR3 sequence (DNA): TGTGCCAGCAGGCCCGGGACAGCGAACACCGGGGAGCTGTTTTTT.

This rearrangement joins TRBV7-2 to TRBJ1-2, with D tentatively TRBD1 (6 bases). This CDR3 comprises 18 residues. The germline V gene has CDR1 SGHTA and CDR2 FQGNSA. Between the trimmed V and J ends, which lost 2 bases and 4 bases, there was a span of 23 bases. The DNA for the CDR3 is TGTGCCAGCAGCTTATCGGACGCTGGGGGGGCCGGTCTCTATGGCTACACCTTC. It codes for CASSLSDAGGAGLYGYTF. The full variable domain, its missing parts supplied by reference TRBV7-2 and TRBJ1-2, is GAGVSQSPSNKVTEKGKDVELRCDPISGHTALYWYRQSLGQGLEFLIYFQGNSAPDKSGLPSDRFSAERTGGSVSTLTIQRTQQEDSAVYLCASSLSDAGGAGLYGYTFGSGTRLTVV.

This clonotype was seen many times. The chain has TRBV6-5 and TRBJ1-2, with TRBD1 matching 7 bases. This CDR3 is built from 14 residues. The germline V gene encodes CDR1 MNHEY and CDR2 SVGAGI. Trimming cost V 6 bases and J 7 bases; bases outside gene matches: 11. As DNA, the CDR3 is TGTGCCAGCAGAAACAGGGGCCCGGCGGTTGGCTACACCTTC. Residues: CASRNRGPAVGYTF.

This clonotype was seen a handful of times. V and J are TRBV11-2 and TRBJ2-1; TRBD2 matches 10 bases. CDR1 is SGHAT, CDR2 FQNNGV, per germline. Germline trimming cut 5 bases from V and 3 bases from J; bases unmatched to any gene: 13. This CDR3 is 18 amino acids long. CDR3 in amino acids: CASSTYPLAGENYNEQFF. The DNA of the CDR3 is TGTGCCAGCAGCACCTATCCCCTAGCGGGAGAGAACTACAATGAGCAGTTCTTC.

This clonotype has ten or more counts. V and J are TRBV10-3 and TRBJ2-2; maybe TRBD2 (5 bases). CDR3 length equals 16 residues. V dropped 10 bases and J dropped 4 bases, with 22 bases sitting between them. Per the germline V gene, CDR1 is ENHRY and CDR2 is SYGVKD. The CDR3 loop reads CASNNRDRRGTGELFF. CDR3 in DNA: TGTGCCAGTAATAACCGGGATCGGAGAGGCACCGGGGAGCTGTTTTTT.

This sequence joins TRBV20-1 and TRBJ2-1; 10 bases match TRBD1. The CDR3 has 14 residues. Germline CDR1 DFQATT, CDR2 SNEGSKA (reference sequence). The junction had 0 bases not matched to a gene; V was cut back by 1 base and J by 3 bases. The CDR3 DNA follows: TGCAGTGCTAGAGGGGACAGGGGCTACAATGAGCAGTTCTTC. Protein: CSARGDRGYNEQFF.

This clonotype was recorded at least ten times. The chain couples TRBV5-1 to TRBJ2-2, with D tentatively TRBD1 or TRBD2 (5 bases each). Trimming stripped 0 bases from V and 2 bases from J, with 11 bases between. There are 16 residues in the CDR3. Looked up from germline, CDR1 is SGHRS and CDR2 is YFSETQ. The CDR3 DNA reads as TGCGCCAGCAGCTTGGCAGGGAGTTCCAACACCGGGGAGCTGTTTTTT. Protein sequence: CASSLAGSSNTGELFF.

Concerning this clonotype itself: This could be a read error, since a much larger clone is one nucleotide away. The J gene is TRBJ2-1, the V gene TRBV7-9; possible D gene TRBD1, 5 bases. Germline values: CDR1 SEHNR, CDR2 FQNEAQ (reference sequence). V lost 1 base and J lost 6, with 10 bases in between. This CDR3 has 14 amino acids. The CDR3 reads CASSLGQLINEQFF. CDR3 bases: TGTGCCAGCAGCTTAGGACAGCTAATCAATGAGCAGTTCTTC.

The V and J genes are TRBV4-2 and TRBJ2-1, with 10 bases fitting TRBD2. The V and J ends lost 0 bases and 6 bases, in that order; junction bases with no gene match: 5. Germline values: CDR1 LGHNA, CDR2 YNFKEQ. The CDR3 has 16 amino acids. The CDR3 reads CASSQDPGLAANEQFF. The DNA of the CDR3 is TGTGCCAGCAGCCAAGACCCCGGACTAGCGGCCAATGAGCAGTTCTTC.

As concerns this clonotype: With a much larger clone just one base away, this may be a read error. The chain is built from TRBV27 and TRBJ2-7, with a possible D match to TRBD1 (5 bases). Germline CDR1 reads MNHEY; CDR2 reads SMNVEV (reference sequence). This CDR3 has 13 residues. V was trimmed by 5 bases and J by 7 bases, leaving 15 bases between them. In DNA form, the CDR3 reads TGTGCCAGCAGTCCCAGGGCCTTTAGGGAGCAGTACTTC. Its translation is CASSPRAFREQYF.

V is TRBV27 and J is TRBJ2-1; 8 bases match TRBD2. Germline V gene sequence: CDR1 MNHEY, CDR2 SMNVEV (reference sequence). The CDR3 totals 16 residues. The V gene end was trimmed by 11 bases and the J gene end by 2 bases; junction bases not matched to a gene: 14. The DNA for the CDR3 is TGTGCCTCCTATTCGCAGACTAGCGCAACCTACAATGAGCAGTTCTTC. Its protein is CASYSQTSATYNEQFF.

This clonotype appeared many times. The CDR3: CASSNPRAYEQYF. The CDR3 DNA follows: TGTGCCAGCAGCAATCCAAGGGCCTACGAGCAGTACTTC. V usage is TRBV21-1 and J usage is TRBJ2-7. TRBV21-1 is shown as a pseudogene. The CDR3 is 13 amino acids.

In regard to this clonotype: This may arise from a read error, as a much more abundant clone is one base away. V usage is TRBV7-8 and J usage is TRBJ2-7, with 9 positions matching TRBD1. Germline CDR1 SGHVS, CDR2 FQNEAQ. The CDR3 extends over 14 amino acids. The CDR3 DNA follows: TGTGCCAGCAGCTTCCGGGACAGGGCGTACGAGCACTACTTC. It encodes CASSFRDRAYEHYF.

This clonotype was recorded a few times. This chain uses TRBV11-3 with TRBJ2-1; 12 bases align to TRBD2. Trimming removed 1 base from V and 4 bases from J; junction bases left unmatched: 5. The CDR3 is made up of 17 amino acids. Germline values: CDR1 SGHNT, CDR2 YENEEA. CDR3 nucleotides: TGTGCCAGCAGCTTAGGTTTGACTAGCGGGAGTTACAATGAGCAGTTCTTC. The encoded protein is CASSLGLTSGSYNEQFF.

This clonotype occurred many times. The chain joins TRBV7-6 to TRBJ2-1; TRBD2 agrees at 13 bases. Germline loops: CDR1 SGHVS, CDR2 FNYEAQ. The CDR3 runs 17 residues. V lost 3 bases and J lost 5; bases outside the gene matches: 7. The CDR3 region has the DNA TGTGCCAGCAGCTTTGGGACTAGCGGGATGTTAGACAATGAGCAGTTCTTC. The encoded protein is CASSFGTSGMLDNEQFF.

This clonotype was observed a few times. The chain recombines TRBV24-1 with TRBJ2-2; the D gene is possibly TRBD2 (6 bases). The CDR3 consists of 14 residues. Trimming removed 9 bases from V and 2 bases from J, with 12 bases in between. Per the germline V gene, CDR1 is KGHDR and CDR2 is SFDVKD. The DNA for the CDR3 is TGTGCCACCTCGGGGCGGGGTAACACCGGGGAGCTGTTTTTT. Its protein is CATSGRGNTGELFF.

This clonotype was picked up many times. The rearrangement links TRBV24-1 to TRBJ1-2; D unclear. CDR1 and CDR2 from the germline V gene are KGHDR and SFDVKD. The CDR3 length is 13 residues. Trimming cost V 7 bases and J 1 base, with 9 bases left between them. This CDR3 is CATSDSNNYGYTF. DNA of the CDR3: TGTGCCACCAGCGACTCTAATAACTATGGCTACACCTTC.

The chain links TRBV5-1 to TRBJ2-5, with a possible D match to TRBD2 (6 bases). The germline CDR1 and CDR2 sequences are SGHRS and YFSETQ. The CDR3 has 16 residues. The V end was cut by 4 bases, the J end by 0 bases, with 16 bases between. As DNA, the CDR3 is TGCGCCAGCAGCGGGGCTAGCGCTTTGTACCAAGAGACCCAGTACTTC. Protein product: CASSGASALYQETQYF.